Shown below are 32 T cell receptor beta chains from a single sample sequenced in a study of T cells in Graves' hyperthyroidism and ophthalmopathy. RNA transcripts yielded amplified TCR beta CDR3 regions. In the first-round RT-PCR of the TCR CDR3, the HTBI primer set was used. TCRdb analysed the multiplex PCR reads with MiXCR anew, one entry per CDR3 protein. The sample contains fewer than 250,000 distinct CDR3 sequences, approximately 23% of which appear only once. Sequenced material: blood. These receptors were taken from a woman in her thirties or forties with Graves' ophthalmopathy.

This clonotype was found many times. The chain employs TRBV6-2 or TRBV6-3 and TRBJ1-2, with a tentative D call TRBD1 (5 bases). CDR3 length: 15 residues. Germline values: CDR1 MNHEY, CDR2 SVGEGT. V gave up 5 bases and J gave up 1 base, with 14 bases separating them. CDR3 coding DNA: TGTGCCAGCAGTCTGGAGGGGCTCGGTAACTATGGCTACACCTTC. This codes for CASSLEGLGNYGYTF.

The table lists this clonotype with many counts. The chain joins TRBV27 to TRBJ1-1; the D gene is possibly TRBD1 (6 bases). Trimming pared 2 bases from V and 6 bases from J, leaving 13 bases between. This CDR3 has 14 residues. Germline V CDR1 and CDR2: MNHEY, SMNVEV (reference sequence). DNA of the CDR3: TGTGCCAGCAGTTTAGGGGGGCTCGCGGCTGAAGCTTTCTTT. Translating gives CASSLGGLAAEAFF.

This sequence joins TRBV29-1 and TRBJ2-5; 10 positions match TRBD2. The CDR3 is 14 residues long. V dropped 6 bases and J dropped 2; count of bases not matched to a gene: 6. Germline CDR1 SQVTM, CDR2 ANQGSEA. CDR3 protein: CSVILAGPQETQYF. As DNA, the CDR3 is TGCAGCGTCATACTAGCGGGACCTCAAGAGACCCAGTACTTC.

This clonotype was seen only a few times. One end of the junction is discordant with germline, which a read error may explain. This chain joins TRBV3-1 and TRBJ2-7; TRBD2 might be the D (5 bases). This CDR3 spans 15 amino acids. Germline assignment: CDR1 LGHDT and CDR2 YNNKEL (reference sequence). This CDR3 reads CASSQDLQRAYEQCF. The CDR3 nucleotides read TGTGCCAGCAGCCAAGATCTCCAGAGGGCCTACGAGCAGTGCTTC.

This clonotype occurred many times. The rearrangement links TRBV20-1 to TRBJ2-5; D is unresolved. This CDR3 contains 15 residues. Germline-derived CDR1 and CDR2 are DFQATT and SNEGSKA (reference sequence). Trimming removed 5 bases at V and 2 bases at J, with 18 bases between. The CDR3 sequence: CSAPESLGWQETQYF. For the CDR3, the DNA is TGCAGTGCTCCCGAATCACTGGGGTGGCAAGAGACCCAGTACTTC.

Many counts were recorded for this clonotype. The J gene is TRBJ1-1, the V gene TRBV9, with 8 bases identical to TRBD1. The CDR3 contains 15 residues. V shed 1 base, J shed 0 bases, and the junction held 2 bases outside the gene matches. Germline-derived CDR1 and CDR2 are SGDLS and YYNGEE. Written as DNA, the CDR3 is TGTGCCAGCAGCGTAAGGGACAGGATGAACACTGAAGCTTTCTTT. Protein sequence: CASSVRDRMNTEAFF.

This clonotype came up many times. This may arise from a read error, as a much more abundant clone is one base away. The gene calls are TRBV28 and TRBJ1-2, with a tentative D call TRBD1 (5 bases). Germline values: CDR1 MDHEN, CDR2 SYDVKM. The V and J ends lost 6 bases and 7 bases respectively, with 15 bases between them. This CDR3 contains 13 residues. The CDR3 bases are TGTGCCAGCAGCCGGGGGGGGAGAGGTGGCTACACCTTC. Translating it yields CASSRGGRGGYTF.

This clonotype was counted at least ten times. This chain uses TRBV19 with TRBJ1-5; possible D gene TRBD1, 5 bases. Germline V gives CDR1 LNHDA, CDR2 SQIVND (reference sequence). The V end was cut by 3 bases, the J end by 5 bases, with 11 bases between. The CDR3 loop spans 14 amino acids. This CDR3 reads CASSIGGDDQPQHF. The CDR3 nucleotides read TGTGCCAGTAGTATCGGAGGGGACGATCAGCCCCAGCATTTT.

This clonotype was observed at least ten times. This chain joins TRBV18 and TRBJ1-1; D remains unclear. This CDR3 contains 13 residues. From germline, CDR1 is KGHSH and CDR2 LQKENI. Between the trimmed V and J ends, which lost 6 bases and 9 bases, there was a span of 17 bases. The CDR3 reads CASSPMIEVQAFF. CDR3 sequence (DNA): TGTGCCAGCTCCCCCATGATCGAAGTCCAAGCTTTCTTT.

This clonotype has a single count. CDR3 sequence (DNA): TGTGCCACCAGCAGGACTACACGTCACTCTGAAGCTTTCTTT. Translating gives CATSRTTRHSEAFF. The chain couples TRBV15 to TRBJ1-1, with D hard to call. Germline V CDR1 and CDR2: LNHNV, YYDKDF (reference sequence). This CDR3 has 14 residues. Deletions cut 3 bases from V and 6 bases from J, with 14 bases between.

In its sample, this clonotype was seen a few times. This chain links TRBV6-5 with TRBJ2-7, with 9 nucleotides matching TRBD1. The CDR3 sequence is 16 residues long. Germline CDR1 MNHEY, CDR2 SVGAGI. Losses at the gene ends were 6 bases for V and 1 base for J; bases not matched to a gene: 10. DNA of the CDR3: TGTGCCAGCAGATTACCGGGACAGGGACGGTCCTACGAGCAGTACTTC. Its translation: CASRLPGQGRSYEQYF.

This clonotype was counted many times. This chain joins TRBV12-3 or TRBV12-4 and TRBJ2-5; D is perhaps TRBD2 (6 bases). Trimming took 0 bases from V and 1 from J, leaving 9 bases between them. The CDR3 sequence is 15 residues long. The CDR3 loop reads CASSLAGGGQETQYF. CDR3 DNA sequence: TGTGCCAGCAGTTTAGCGGGAGGAGGCCAAGAGACCCAGTACTTC.

This clonotype was observed at least ten times. The gene calls are TRBV7-2 and TRBJ2-2, with unresolved D. The CDR3 sequence is 12 residues long. Trimming took off 1 base at V and 6 bases at J, with 3 bases between the two ends. From germline, CDR1 is SGHTA and CDR2 FQGNSA. Here the CDR3 reads CASSLDAGELFF. CDR3 DNA sequence: TGTGCCAGCAGCTTAGATGCCGGGGAGCTGTTTTTT.

This clonotype was seen repeatedly, ten times or more. The chain links TRBV6-1 to TRBJ1-5; D not resolved. Germline CDR1 and CDR2: MNHNS and SASEGT. The V end was cut by 6 bases, the J end by 3 bases, with 9 bases between. This CDR3 region has 13 residues. The CDR3 here is CASRRQPNQPQHF. For the CDR3, the DNA is TGTGCCAGCAGGAGGCAGCCCAATCAGCCCCAGCATTTT.

The chain uses TRBV10-3 and TRBJ2-7, with 9 bases aligning to TRBD1. The CDR3 contains 14 residues. After removal of 6 bases from V and 5 bases from J, the junction contained 8 bases not matched to a gene. CDR1 and CDR2 (germline): ENHRY, SYGVKD. The CDR3, as DNA: TGTGCCATCAGCGGACAGGGGAACGCGAACGAGCAGTACTTC. Amino acid sequence: CAISGQGNANEQYF.

This clonotype has a single count. This may be a read error, as it is one base from a much larger clone. This chain links TRBV4-1 with TRBJ2-7; TRBD1 matches 7 bases. Trimming took 5 bases from V and 6 from J; bases not matched to a gene: 13. The CDR3 is 15 amino acids. Germline-derived CDR1 and CDR2 are MGHRA and YSYEKL. The CDR3 is CASSGLATGPGEQYF. In DNA, the CDR3 is TGCGCCAGCAGCGGGCTTGCGACAGGGCCGGGCGAGCAGTACTTC.

This clonotype was detected many times. The chain combines TRBV9 with TRBJ2-7, with D unresolved. Trimming removed 0 bases at V and 0 bases at J, with 7 bases between. This CDR3 comprises 14 residues. Looked up from germline, CDR1 is SGDLS and CDR2 is YYNGEE. The CDR3 sequence is CASSVAASSYEQYF. CDR3 in DNA: TGTGCCAGCAGCGTAGCGGCTAGCTCCTACGAGCAGTACTTC.

The chain joins TRBV27 to TRBJ2-7, with 10 positions matching TRBD2. The CDR3 is 17 amino acids. Germline lookup yields CDR1 MNHEY and CDR2 SMNVEV (reference sequence). J was trimmed by 4 bases and V by 3 bases; bases with no gene match: 12. CDR3 nucleotides: TGTGCCAGCAGTTTTCGACTAGCGGGTGGGCCTTTGTACGAGCAGTACTTC. As protein: CASSFRLAGGPLYEQYF.

The chain combines TRBV19 with TRBJ1-5; D unclear. CDR1 is LNHDA, CDR2 SQIVND, per germline (reference sequence). This CDR3 is built from 14 residues. Trimming left V 4 bases short and J 2 bases short, with 9 bases between. CDR3 in DNA: TGTGCCAGTAGTAACGCGGGAGGCAATCAGCCCCAGCATTTT. Protein: CASSNAGGNQPQHF.

This clonotype has just a few counts. The chain joins TRBV6-2 or TRBV6-3 to TRBJ1-1; D is ambiguous. CDR1 MNHEY and CDR2 SVGEGT come from the germline V gene. This CDR3 comprises 16 residues. The V end lost 4 bases, the J end lost 3 bases, and 18 bases lay between the germline ends. The chain's CDR3 is CASSSPPETIYTEAFF. The CDR3 coding sequence is TGTGCCAGCAGTTCCCCACCCGAGACAATTTACACTGAAGCTTTCTTT.

This chain joins TRBV20-1 and TRBJ1-5; TRBD1 agrees at 8 bases. Germline CDR1 reads DFQATT; CDR2 reads SNEGSKA (reference sequence). The CDR3 consists of 17 residues. The junction had 7 bases not matched to a gene; V was cut back by 0 bases and J by 0 bases. The CDR3 DNA reads as TGCAGTGCTAGAGATCGGACAGGGCTTCATAGCAATCAGCCCCAGCATTTT. Residues: CSARDRTGLHSNQPQHF.

In its sample, this clonotype was seen many times. The chain recombines TRBV5-1 with TRBJ2-5; perhaps TRBD1 as D (6 bases). This CDR3 region has 16 residues. Germline loops: CDR1 SGHRS, CDR2 YFSETQ. V lost 1 base and J lost 1, with 14 bases in between. The CDR3 nucleotides are TGCGCCAGCAGCTTGACGGCAGGGGACGTCCAAGAGACCCAGTACTTC. Protein product: CASSLTAGDVQETQYF.

This rearrangement joins TRBV20-1 to TRBJ2-5, with a possible D match to TRBD1 (5 bases). Trimming pared 3 bases from V and 1 base from J, leaving 9 bases between. Germline V lookup: CDR1 DFQATT, CDR2 SNEGSKA (reference sequence). CDR3 size: 13 residues. DNA for the CDR3: TGCAGTGCTAGTGCAGGGATCCAAGAGACCCAGTACTTC. As protein: CSASAGIQETQYF.

This clonotype was picked up many times. The chain is built from TRBV6-5 and TRBJ1-2; D perhaps matches TRBD1 (5 bases). The CDR3 is 14 amino acids. Germline V lookup: CDR1 MNHEY, CDR2 SVGAGI. V shed 5 bases and J shed 6 bases, with 16 bases lying between them. The CDR3 is CASSTYETGDGYTF. The CDR3, as DNA: TGTGCCAGCAGTACTTATGAAACGGGGGATGGCTACACCTTC.

A few counts support this clonotype. The CDR3 protein is CASSPRAASNSPLHF. The CDR3 DNA is TGTGCCAGCTCACCAAGGGCAGCCTCAAATTCACCCCTCCACTTT. The rearrangement joins TRBV18 to TRBJ1-6; D call uncertain. CDR1 KGHSH and CDR2 LQKENI come from the germline V gene. CDR3 length: 15 residues. V lost 2 bases and J lost 7, with 12 bases in between.

This clonotype was picked up many times. The chain has TRBV7-9 and TRBJ1-1; 7 bases agree with TRBD1. The germline V gene has CDR1 SEHNR and CDR2 FQNEAQ (reference sequence). The V and J ends lost 6 bases and 3 bases, in that order; junction bases with no gene match: 4. The CDR3 runs to 13 residues. CDR3 sequence: CASSNQGDTEAFF. CDR3 nucleotide sequence: TGTGCCAGCAGTAATCAGGGGGACACTGAAGCTTTCTTT.

There are many counts of this clonotype. The chain couples TRBV6-1 to TRBJ2-7, with D possibly matching TRBD2 (6 bases). V lost 1 base and J lost 3, with 10 bases in between. The length of the CDR3 is 14 residues. Germline V gene data show CDR1 as MNHNS and CDR2 as SASEGT. The CDR3 reads CASSEEAGNYEQYF. CDR3 in DNA: TGTGCCAGCAGTGAAGAGGCGGGGAACTACGAGCAGTACTTC.

In this sample, this clonotype turned up many times. The chain combines TRBV28 with TRBJ2-7; D is perhaps TRBD1 (5 bases). Trimming took off 3 bases at V and 5 bases at J, with 11 bases between the two ends. Germline CDR1 is MDHEN and CDR2 is SYDVKM. The CDR3 has 13 amino acids. The CDR3, as DNA: TGTGCCAGCAGTTTCTTGGACACCCACGAGCAGTACTTC. This gives the protein CASSFLDTHEQYF.

This sequence joins TRBV4-1 and TRBJ2-2; 8 nucleotides line up with TRBD1. Trimming removed 1 base from V and 0 bases from J; junction bases left unmatched: 4. This CDR3 contains 17 residues. Germline V gives CDR1 MGHRA, CDR2 YSYEKL. CDR3 nucleotides: TGCGCCAGCAGCCAAGGGACAGGGCGTTCGAACACCGGGGAGCTGTTTTTT. It yields the protein CASSQGTGRSNTGELFF.

In its sample, this clonotype was seen many times. The gene calls are TRBV11-2 and TRBJ2-5; 9 bases line up with TRBD1. Germline V gene lookup returns CDR1 SGHAT and CDR2 FQNNGV. The V segment lost 5 bases and the J segment 5 bases; nucleotides outside the gene matches: 6. The CDR3 contains 14 residues. The CDR3: CASSHGTGYETQYF. CDR3 sequence (DNA): TGTGCCAGCAGCCACGGGACAGGGTATGAGACCCAGTACTTC.

This clonotype occurred many times. A single base separates this from a much larger clone, so it may be a read error. The chain is built from TRBV6-1 and TRBJ2-2; tentative D call: TRBD2 (5 bases). Germline CDR1 MNHNS, CDR2 SASEGT. CDR3 length: 14 residues. CDR3 coding DNA: TGTGCCAGCAGACTTAAGTCTTCCGCCGGGGAGCTGCTTTTT. This encodes CASRLKSSAGELLF.

V and J are TRBV28 and TRBJ2-7, with D perhaps TRBD2 (6 bases). V lost 11 bases to trimming and J lost 0 bases, with 14 bases between them. Germline V lookup: CDR1 MDHEN, CDR2 SYDVKM. The CDR3 runs to 13 residues. This CDR3 is CAGRDGSSYEQYF. CDR3 DNA sequence: TGTGCCGGACGGGACGGGAGCTCCTACGAGCAGTACTTC.